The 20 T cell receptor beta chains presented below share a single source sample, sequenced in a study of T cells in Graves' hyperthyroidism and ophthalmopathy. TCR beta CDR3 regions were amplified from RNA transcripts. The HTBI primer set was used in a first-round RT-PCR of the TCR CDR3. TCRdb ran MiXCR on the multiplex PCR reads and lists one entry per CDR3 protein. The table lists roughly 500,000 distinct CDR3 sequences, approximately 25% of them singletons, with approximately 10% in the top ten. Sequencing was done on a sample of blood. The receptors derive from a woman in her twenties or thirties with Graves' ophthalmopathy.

CDR3 protein: CASSTSSRGNGYEQYF. CDR3 DNA sequence: TGTGCCAGCAGCACCTCGAGCAGGGGGAATGGATACGAGCAGTACTTC. The chain couples TRBV2 to TRBJ2-7, with 7 bases identical to TRBD1. The CDR3 runs 16 residues. Germline values: CDR1 SNHLY, CDR2 FYNNEI. V lost 6 bases and J lost 4; bases outside the gene matches: 15.

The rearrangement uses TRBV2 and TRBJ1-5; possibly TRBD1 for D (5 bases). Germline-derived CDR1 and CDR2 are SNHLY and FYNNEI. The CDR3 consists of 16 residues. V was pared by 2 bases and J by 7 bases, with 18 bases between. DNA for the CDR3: TGTGCCAGCAGTGAAAGTCCCCCGCAGGGAGGGCAGCCCCAGCATTTT. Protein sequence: CASSESPPQGGQPQHF.

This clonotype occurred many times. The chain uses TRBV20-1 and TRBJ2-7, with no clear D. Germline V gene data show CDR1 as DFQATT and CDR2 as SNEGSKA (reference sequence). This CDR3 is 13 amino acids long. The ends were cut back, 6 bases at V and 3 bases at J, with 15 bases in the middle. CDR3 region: CSAKTTSFYEQYF. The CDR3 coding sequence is TGCAGTGCCAAGACGACAAGCTTCTACGAGCAGTACTTC.

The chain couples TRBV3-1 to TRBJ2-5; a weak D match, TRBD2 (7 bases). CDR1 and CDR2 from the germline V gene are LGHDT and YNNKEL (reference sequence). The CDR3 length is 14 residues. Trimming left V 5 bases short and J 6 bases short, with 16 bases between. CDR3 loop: CASSKGGGRKTQYF. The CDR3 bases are TGTGCCAGCAGCAAGGGAGGGGGGCGAAAGACCCAGTACTTC.

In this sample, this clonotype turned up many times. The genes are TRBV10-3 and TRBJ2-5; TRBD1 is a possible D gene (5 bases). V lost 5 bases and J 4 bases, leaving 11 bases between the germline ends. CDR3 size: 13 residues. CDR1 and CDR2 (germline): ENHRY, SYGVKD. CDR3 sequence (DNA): TGTGCCATCAGTACCCAGGGTTTAGAGACCCAGTACTTC. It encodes CAISTQGLETQYF.

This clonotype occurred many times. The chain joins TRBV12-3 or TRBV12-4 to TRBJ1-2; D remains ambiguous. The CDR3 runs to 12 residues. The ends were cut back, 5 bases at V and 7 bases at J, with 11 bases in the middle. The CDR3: CASSPGGRGYTF. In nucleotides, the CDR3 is TGTGCCAGCAGTCCGGGAGGACGTGGCTACACCTTC.

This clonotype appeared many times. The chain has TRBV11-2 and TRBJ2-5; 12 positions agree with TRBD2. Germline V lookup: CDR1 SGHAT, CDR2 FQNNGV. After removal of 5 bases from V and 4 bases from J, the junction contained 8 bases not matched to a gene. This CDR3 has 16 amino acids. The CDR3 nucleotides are TGTGCCAGCAGCCTGGGACTAGCGGGCCTTACAGAGACCCAGTACTTC. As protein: CASSLGLAGLTETQYF.

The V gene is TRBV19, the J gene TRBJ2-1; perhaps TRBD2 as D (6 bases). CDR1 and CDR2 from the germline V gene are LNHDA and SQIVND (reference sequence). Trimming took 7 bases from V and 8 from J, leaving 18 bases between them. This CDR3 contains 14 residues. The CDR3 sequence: CASTPGGRRDEQFF. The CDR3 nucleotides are TGTGCCAGTACCCCAGGCGGCCGGAGGGATGAGCAGTTCTTC.

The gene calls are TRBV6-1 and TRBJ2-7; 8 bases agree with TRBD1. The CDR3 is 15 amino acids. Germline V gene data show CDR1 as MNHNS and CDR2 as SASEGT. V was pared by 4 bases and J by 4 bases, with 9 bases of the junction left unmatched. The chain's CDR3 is CASSGPGQVHYEQYF. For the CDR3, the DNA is TGTGCCAGCAGTGGCCCGGGACAGGTCCATTACGAGCAGTACTTC.

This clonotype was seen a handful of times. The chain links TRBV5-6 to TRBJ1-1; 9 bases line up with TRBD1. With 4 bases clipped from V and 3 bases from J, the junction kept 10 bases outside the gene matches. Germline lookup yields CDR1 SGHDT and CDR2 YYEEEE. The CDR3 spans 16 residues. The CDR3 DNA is TGTGCCAGCAGCCCTTACAGGGGGCAAGGGGACACTGAAGCTTTCTTT. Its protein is CASSPYRGQGDTEAFF.

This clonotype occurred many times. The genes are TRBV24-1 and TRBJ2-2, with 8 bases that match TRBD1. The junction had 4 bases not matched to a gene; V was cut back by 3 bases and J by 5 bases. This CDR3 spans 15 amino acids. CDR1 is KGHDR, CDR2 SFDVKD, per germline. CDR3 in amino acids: CATSDGTGETGELFF. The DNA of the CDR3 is TGTGCCACCAGTGATGGGACAGGAGAAACCGGGGAGCTGTTTTTT.

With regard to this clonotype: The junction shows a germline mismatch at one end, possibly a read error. CDR3 residues: CATSSYVSNQPQHF. The CDR3 nucleotides are TGTGCCACCAGCAGTTACGTATCCAATCAGCCTCAGCATTTT. This rearrangement joins TRBV15 to TRBJ1-5; no clear D. Germline lookup yields CDR1 LNHNV and CDR2 YYDKDF (reference sequence). This CDR3 spans 14 amino acids. The full variable domain, its missing parts supplied by reference TRBV15 and TRBJ1-5, is DAMVIQNPRYQVTQFGKPVTLSCSQTLNHNVMYWYQQKSSQAPKLLFHYYDKDFNNEADTPDNFQSRRPNTSFCFLDIRSPGLGDTAMYLCATSSYVSNQPQHFGDGTRLSIL.

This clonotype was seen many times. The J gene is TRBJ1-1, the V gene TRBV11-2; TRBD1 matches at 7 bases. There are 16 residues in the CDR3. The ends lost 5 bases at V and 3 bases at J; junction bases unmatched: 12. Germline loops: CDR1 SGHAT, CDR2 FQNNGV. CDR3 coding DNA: TGTGCCAGCAGCCAAACACATTACAGGGGTGACACTGAAGCTTTCTTT. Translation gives CASSQTHYRGDTEAFF.

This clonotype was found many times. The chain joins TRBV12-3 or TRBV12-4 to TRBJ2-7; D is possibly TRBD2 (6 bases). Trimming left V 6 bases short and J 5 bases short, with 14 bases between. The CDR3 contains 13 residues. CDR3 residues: CASSSWGVDEQYF. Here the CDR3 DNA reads TGTGCCAGCAGCTCCTGGGGGGTGGACGAGCAGTACTTC.

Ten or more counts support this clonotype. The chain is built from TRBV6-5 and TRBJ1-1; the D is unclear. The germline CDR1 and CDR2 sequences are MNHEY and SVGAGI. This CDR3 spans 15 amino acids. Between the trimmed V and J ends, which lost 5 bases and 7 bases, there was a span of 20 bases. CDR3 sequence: CASSRSGGLVGEAFF. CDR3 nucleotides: TGTGCCAGCAGTAGATCAGGTGGGCTTGTCGGTGAAGCTTTCTTT.

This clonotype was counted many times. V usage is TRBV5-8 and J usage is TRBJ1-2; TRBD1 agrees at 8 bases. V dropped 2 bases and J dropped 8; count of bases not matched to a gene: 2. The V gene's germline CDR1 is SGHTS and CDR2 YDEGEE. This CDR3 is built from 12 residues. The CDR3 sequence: CASSFSGGGYTF. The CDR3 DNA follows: TGTGCCAGCAGCTTTTCAGGGGGCGGCTACACCTTC.

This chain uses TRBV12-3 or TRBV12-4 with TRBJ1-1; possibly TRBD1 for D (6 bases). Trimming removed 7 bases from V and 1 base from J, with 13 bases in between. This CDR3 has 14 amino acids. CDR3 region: CASTPGTSNTEAFF. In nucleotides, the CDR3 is TGTGCCAGCACCCCCGGGACATCGAACACTGAAGCTTTCTTT.

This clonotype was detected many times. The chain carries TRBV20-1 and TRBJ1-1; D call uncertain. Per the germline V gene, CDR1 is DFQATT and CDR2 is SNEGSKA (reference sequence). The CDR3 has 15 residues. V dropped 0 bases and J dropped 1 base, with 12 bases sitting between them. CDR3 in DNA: TGCAGTGCTAGAGATAAATTGGAAGGGAACACTGAAGCTTTCTTT. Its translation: CSARDKLEGNTEAFF.

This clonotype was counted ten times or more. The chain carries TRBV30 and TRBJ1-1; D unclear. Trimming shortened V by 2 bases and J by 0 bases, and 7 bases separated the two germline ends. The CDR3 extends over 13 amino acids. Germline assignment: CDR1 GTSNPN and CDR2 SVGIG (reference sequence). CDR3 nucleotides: TGTGCCTGGAGTAGTGGTGTGAACACTGAAGCTTTCTTT. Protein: CAWSSGVNTEAFF.

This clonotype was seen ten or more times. DNA for the CDR3: TGCAGCACAACAGGGGACGGAGAGACCCAGTACTTC. Translation: CSTTGDGETQYF. V usage is TRBV29-1 and J usage is TRBJ2-5, with 7 bases lining up with TRBD1. Germline assignment: CDR1 SQVTM and CDR2 ANQGSEA. V lost 8 bases, J lost 4 bases, and 7 bases stayed unmatched. The CDR3 has 12 residues.